Sequencing of this TCR beta chain was carried out in a study of regulatory T cells in long-lasting Graves disease (dated by TCRdb to about 2021). For the study in its entirety: To count as having persistent Graves' disease, a patient had to have received antithyroid drug treatment for over 5 years with TSH receptor autoantibodies remaining persistently positive. Patients with persistent Graves' disease were compared with patients with newly diagnosed Graves' disease using TCR sequencing and RNA sequencing of peripheral blood. The study took place in China and was registered as a clinical trial. A total of 33 samples were covered by TCR sequencing, comprising some 13 persistent and around 20 newly diagnosed Graves' disease patients. Antithyroid drugs had been taken for 8.5 to 11 years on average by persistent Graves' disease patients in the clinical cohort.

Receptor libraries were prepared by multiplex PCR. Sequenced using an Illumina HiSeq 4000. iRepertoire HTBI primers and Arm-PCR amplification of CDR3 regions were used to construct TCR beta libraries. PCR products were gel purified before sequencing. On the authors' methods: Across samples, roughly 60 TRBV and 14 TRBJ segments were identified and used for gene usage analysis of CDR3 amino acid clonotypes. COPE and FqMerger were used to merge the filtered high-quality paired reads into contigs. BLAST was used to align contigs to IMGT TRBV, TRBD and TRBJ reference genes, with CDR3 defined following IMGT. Any clonotype with a frequency above 0.1% was classified as a highly expanded clone. Shannon entropy was used to measure repertoire diversity, and the Gini coefficient was used to measure V-J evenness. Clonotypes shared by more than one individual were considered public. TCRdb ran its own pipeline on the public reads, namely fastp trimming at Q25 and MiXCR clone calling, and kept in-frame beta chains. Every entry covers one CDR3 protein and lists the most common genes and DNA from its rows. These V and J calls rely on TCRdb rather than the paper's analysis. The sample table shows more than 650,000 distinct CDR3 sequences, and 30% are seen once. Around 42% of the sample is taken by the ten largest.

The paper as a whole reports these results and caveats: As a limitation, the authors acknowledged that the small sample size may reduce accuracy. Preferential use of TRBV28, TRBJ1-2 and TRBJ2-5 was observed in persistent disease, whereas TRBV20-1 and TRBJ2-1 were favored in newly diagnosed disease. Lower TCR Shannon entropy and fewer highly expanded clones were observed in persistent Graves' disease patients than in newly diagnosed patients, which suggested clonal expansion. Sequencing and analysis were limited to the TCR beta chain. The study examined only peripheral blood because the primary lesion, thyroid tissue, could not be accessed. More public clonotypes were shared among persistent patients (2,741) than among newly diagnosed patients (over 900).

The table lists this clonotype with many counts. No antigen is known for it. Base qualities are not provided; no much larger clone lies one nucleotide away. Sample time point, as interpreted from the label and publication: persistent/refractory GD, antithyroid drugs over 5 years with positive TRAb. RNA was extracted from PBMCs in TRIzol for both TCR sequencing and RNA sequencing. The diagnosis of Graves' disease followed American Thyroid Association guidelines. Patients for the study were recruited at an endocrinology department in Xi'an, China. Each patient gave around 9 milliliters of peripheral blood, collected in an EDTA anticoagulant tube. Ficoll Paque Plus density gradient separation was used to isolate PBMCs, and no further T cell sorting was done. An Agilent 2100 Bioanalyzer and agarose gel were used to assess RNA quality, and a NanoDrop 2000 was used to measure RNA concentration. Per the germline V gene, MNHEY is the CDR1 and SVGEGT is the CDR2. The CDR3 measures 14 amino acids from cysteine to phenylalanine. The sequence is cut down to CDR3 DNA, 42 bases in frame from base 1. At the junction V is shortened by 7 bases and J by 7 bases; bases outside the gene matches: 9.

The chain is assembled from TRBV6-2 or TRBV6-3 and TRBJ1-2; 10 bases in between match TRBD1. The sequence was collected from a female donor with Graves disease. The input for sequencing was peripheral blood mononuclear cells (PBMCs), taken when the disease was refractory, from a patient treated with antithyroid drugs. CDR3 region: CASKNSGQGSGYTF. In nucleotide form, the sequence is TGTGCCAGCAAAAACTCGGGACAGGGGAGTGGCTACACCTTC.